The 31 T cell receptor beta chains below come from one sample, sequenced in a study of CD8+ T cells in alopecia areata. Extraction of RNA preceded its reverse transcription into cDNA, which served as the sequencing template. The protocol was immunoSEQ multiplex PCR, while the TCRdb copy is restricted to in-frame clones and leaves out a portion. The table records about 200,000 clones, around 50% of them present only once. Sequencing was performed on CD8+ T cells sorted from blood. Receptors originate from a human donor in good health.

The chain recombines TRBV27 with TRBJ2-3, with TRBD1 matching 7 bases. Germline trimming cut 6 bases from V and 2 bases from J; bases unmatched to any gene: 8. CDR3 length equals 15 residues. Germline CDR1 and CDR2: MNHEY and SMNVEV (reference sequence). This CDR3 reads CASSPTGYPTDTQYF. Here the CDR3 DNA reads TGTGCCAGCAGCCCGACAGGGTACCCCACAGATACGCAGTATTTT.

The CDR3 sequence: CAAGRGESSYEQYF. CDR3 nucleotides: TGCGCAGCGGGGCGGGGGGAAAGCTCCTACGAGCAGTACTTC. The V call is TRBV4-1, the J call TRBJ2-7; 8 nucleotides line up with TRBD2. Germline V gene sequence: CDR1 MGHRA, CDR2 YSYEKL. The CDR3 consists of 14 residues.

This clone came up once. The V gene is TRBV2, the J gene TRBJ2-5, with 7 bases fitting TRBD2. The V and J ends lost 3 bases and 5 bases, in that order; junction bases with no gene match: 6. Germline-derived CDR1 and CDR2 are SNHLY and FYNNEI. The CDR3 is 14 residues long. The CDR3 region has the DNA TGTGCCAGCAGTGAGACTAGCTCCCAGGAGACCCAGTACTTC. It translates to CASSETSSQETQYF.

The sample holds many counts of this clone. The rearrangement uses TRBV6-5 and TRBJ2-7; no reliable D call. The CDR3 runs to 14 residues. In germline, CDR1 is MNHEY, CDR2 SVGAGI. V was shortened by 0 bases and J by 2 bases, with 8 bases between the two germline ends. DNA for the CDR3: TGTGCCAGCAGTTACTCGCTGGGGACCTACGAGCAGTACTTC. Translation gives CASSYSLGTYEQYF.

The CDR3 loop is CASNGLAYNEQFF. In DNA form, the CDR3 reads TGCGCCAGCAACGGACTCGCCTACAATGAGCAGTTCTTC. J is TRBJ2-1 and V is TRBV10-2, with D maybe TRBD2 (5 bases). Per the germline V gene, CDR1 is WSHSY and CDR2 is SAAADI. V was shortened by 7 bases and J by 2 bases, with 9 bases between the two germline ends. This CDR3 is built from 13 residues.

V and J are TRBV27 and TRBJ2-7; tentatively, D is TRBD1 (5 bases). Deletions cut 8 bases from V and 3 bases from J, with 11 bases between. CDR1 and CDR2 from the germline V gene are MNHEY and SMNVEV (reference sequence). The CDR3 runs to 12 residues. DNA for the CDR3: TGTGCCAGCGGCGGCAGGGTCTACGAGCAGTACTTC. This translates into CASGGRVYEQYF.

This sequence joins TRBV29-1 and TRBJ2-7; unclear D gene. Germline values: CDR1 SQVTM, CDR2 ANQGSEA. The V gene lost 6 bases and the J gene lost 4 bases, with 10 bases spanning the gap. This CDR3 comprises 11 residues. The DNA for the CDR3 is TGCAGCGTGACCTGGAGTTACGAGCAGTACTTC. This encodes CSVTWSYEQYF.

This clone appeared a few times. The CDR3 reads CASSPYGPYTGELFF. The DNA of the CDR3 is TGTGCCAGCAGCCCATACGGGCCCTACACCGGGGAGCTGTTTTTT. This sequence joins TRBV11-2 and TRBJ2-2; D ambiguous. CDR3 length: 15 residues. The V end was cut by 5 bases, the J end by 3 bases, with 13 bases between. Germline-derived CDR1 and CDR2 are SGHAT and FQNNGV.

This chain connects TRBV7-9 to TRBJ2-7; 7 positions match TRBD2. Germline-derived CDR1 and CDR2 are SEHNR and FQNEAQ (reference sequence). This CDR3 has 13 amino acids. Trimming at V came to 10 bases and at J to 7 bases, leaving 13 bases not matched to a gene. DNA of the CDR3: TGTGCCACTGCTAGCGGTCCCCTAGGGGAGCAGTACTTC. It yields the protein CATASGPLGEQYF.

The rearrangement joins TRBV7-8 to TRBJ1-6, with 8 bases fitting TRBD1. Per germline, CDR1 SGHVS and CDR2 FQNEAQ. The CDR3 totals 16 residues. Trimming removed 0 bases from V and 9 bases from J; junction bases left unmatched: 7. Written as DNA, the CDR3 is TGTGCCAGCAGCTTAGCGAGGACAGGGCCCCGTTCACCCCTCCACTTT. It is translated as CASSLARTGPRSPLHF.

The rearrangement links TRBV13 to TRBJ2-5; D possibly uses TRBD1 or TRBD2 (5 bases each). The CDR3 totals 12 residues. Trimming shortened V by 5 bases and J by 5 bases, and 9 bases separated the two germline ends. In germline, CDR1 is PRHDT, CDR2 FYEKMQ (reference sequence). The CDR3 loop reads CASSPWGETQYF. Here the CDR3 DNA reads TGTGCCAGCAGCCCGTGGGGGGAGACCCAGTACTTC. The variable domain in full, completed from reference TRBV13 and TRBJ2-5, reads AAGVIQSPRHLIKEKRETATLKCYPIPRHDTVYWYQQGPGQDPQFLISFYEKMQSDKGSIPDRFSAQQFSDYHSELNMSSLELGDSALYFCASSPWGETQYFGPGTRLLVL.

This clone was seen only a few times. Here the CDR3 reads CASSYSQEEAFF. The DNA for the CDR3 is TGTGCCAGCAGTTACTCTCAGGAAGAAGCTTTCTTT. The chain carries TRBV6-6 and TRBJ1-1, with D uncertain. CDR1 and CDR2 (germline): MNHNY, SVGAGI (reference sequence). Trimming left V 0 bases short and J 8 bases short, with 7 bases between. The CDR3 sequence is 12 residues long.

This clone was detected once. The V call is TRBV9, the J call TRBJ2-7, with D possibly being TRBD1 or TRBD2 (6 bases each). V lost 0 bases and J lost 2, with 12 bases in between. Germline loops: CDR1 SGDLS, CDR2 YYNGEE. The CDR3 runs to 15 residues. CDR3 nucleotides: TGTGCCAGCAGCGTAGCGGGGGCCTTACCCTACGAGCAGTACTTC. It translates to CASSVAGALPYEQYF.

This clone was counted between two and nine times. This sequence joins TRBV19 and TRBJ1-1; the match to TRBD1 covers 9 bases. The germline V gene encodes CDR1 LNHDA and CDR2 SQIVND (reference sequence). With 8 bases clipped from V and 5 bases from J, the junction kept 12 bases outside the gene matches. The length of the CDR3 is 15 residues. The CDR3 DNA reads TGTGCCAGTGGGGCAACAGGGGGCTCGGGGACTGAAGCTTTCTTT. Encoded protein: CASGATGGSGTEAFF.

This clone has just a few counts. The chain uses TRBV15 and TRBJ2-1, with D possibly being TRBD1 or TRBD2 (5 bases each). Germline V gives CDR1 LNHNV, CDR2 YYDKDF (reference sequence). The CDR3 loop spans 14 amino acids. V shed 3 bases and J shed 6 bases, with 12 bases lying between them. DNA of the CDR3: TGTGCCACCAGCAGTACCCGGGGCCTCAATGAGCAGTTCTTC. Protein sequence: CATSSTRGLNEQFF. Drawing the rest from reference TRBV15 and TRBJ2-1, the complete variable domain is DAMVIQNPRYQVTQFGKPVTLSCSQTLNHNVMYWYQQKSSQAPKLLFHYYDKDFNNEADTPDNFQSRRPNTSFCFLDIRSPGLGDTAMYLCATSSTRGLNEQFFGPGTRLTVL.

This sequence joins TRBV9 and TRBJ1-2, with D uncertain. This CDR3 contains 14 residues. Germline-derived CDR1 and CDR2 are SGDLS and YYNGEE. Trimming took 4 bases from V and 1 from J, leaving 11 bases between them. The CDR3 nucleotides read TGTGCCAGCAGCCAAGGACGGATTAACTATGGCTACACCTTC. This encodes CASSQGRINYGYTF.

The chain employs TRBV7-9 and TRBJ1-2; D call uncertain. This CDR3 has 15 amino acids. Trimming stripped 1 base from V and 5 bases from J, with 14 bases between. Looked up from germline, CDR1 is SEHNR and CDR2 is FQNEAQ (reference sequence). The CDR3 region is CASSLGHPGLYGYTF. The CDR3 nucleotides are TGTGCCAGCAGCTTAGGGCACCCAGGACTGTATGGCTACACCTTC.

This rearrangement joins TRBV30 to TRBJ1-1, with a weak D call TRBD1 (6 bases). Germline lookup yields CDR1 GTSNPN and CDR2 SVGIG (reference sequence). V gave up 4 bases and J gave up 5 bases, with 20 bases separating them. This CDR3 has 15 amino acids. The CDR3 nucleotides read TGTGCCTGGACTCCACCCGGACAGCTGTATACTGAAGCTTTCTTT. Protein product: CAWTPPGQLYTEAFF.

The rearrangement joins TRBV6-1 to TRBJ1-1, with D unclear. Germline assignment: CDR1 MNHNS and CDR2 SASEGT. This CDR3 comprises 13 residues. V was cut by 8 bases and J by 3 bases, with 13 bases left in between. CDR3 protein: CASPGPPYTEAFF. CDR3 DNA sequence: TGTGCCAGCCCAGGACCGCCTTACACTGAAGCTTTCTTT.

This clone has a single count. The rearrangement joins TRBV27 to TRBJ2-3; tentatively, D is TRBD1 (6 bases). Trimming removed 2 bases at V and 5 bases at J, with 23 bases between. From germline, CDR1 is MNHEY and CDR2 SMNVEV (reference sequence). This CDR3 contains 18 residues. CDR3 sequence (DNA): TGTGCCAGCAGTTTAAAGGGAACAACAGGTCCCAGGGGAGATACGCAGTATTTT. Encoded protein: CASSLKGTTGPRGDTQYF.

V usage is TRBV4-1 and J usage is TRBJ1-1; no clear D. The CDR3 is 15 amino acids. Trimming removed 0 bases at V and 3 bases at J, with 11 bases between. Germline-derived CDR1 and CDR2 are MGHRA and YSYEKL. The CDR3 loop is CASSQDVLLDTEAFF. The CDR3 DNA is TGCGCCAGCAGCCAAGATGTACTTTTGGACACTGAAGCTTTCTTT.

The chain is built from TRBV9 and TRBJ2-7; D unresolved. Trimming cost V 3 bases and J 1 base, with 11 bases left between them. The V gene's germline CDR1 is SGDLS and CDR2 YYNGEE. CDR3 size: 14 residues. CDR3: CASSASVPSYEQYF. The CDR3 nucleotides read TGTGCCAGCAGCGCCTCCGTTCCGTCCTACGAGCAGTACTTC. Combining the CDR3 with reference TRBV9 and TRBJ2-7 gives the whole variable domain DSGVTQTPKHLITATGQRVTLRCSPRSGDLSVYWYQQSLDQGLQFLIQYYNGEERAKGNILERFSAQQFPDLHSELNLSSLELGDSALYFCASSASVPSYEQYFGPGTRLTVT.

This chain connects TRBV7-9 to TRBJ1-1; D is perhaps TRBD1 (5 bases). V gave up 7 bases and J gave up 6 bases, with 18 bases separating them. The CDR3 has 14 amino acids. Germline V gene lookup returns CDR1 SEHNR and CDR2 FQNEAQ (reference sequence). The CDR3 sequence is CASTPRGPGPEAFF. CDR3 DNA: TGTGCCAGCACCCCCAGAGGGCCAGGGCCTGAAGCTTTCTTT.

The rearrangement uses TRBV5-4 and TRBJ2-4; TRBD1 matches 7 bases. Trimming removed 3 bases from V and 7 bases from J; junction bases left unmatched: 4. Per germline, CDR1 SGHNT and CDR2 YYREEE (reference sequence). This CDR3 is built from 13 residues. The CDR3 DNA sequence: TGTGCCAGCAGCTCAGAGGGGGCGAACATTCAGTACTTC. Protein: CASSSEGANIQYF.

This clone was seen only once. The chain links TRBV4-1 to TRBJ1-1; D is unresolved. V shed 0 bases and J shed 1 base, with 12 bases lying between them. CDR1 is MGHRA and CDR2 is YSYEKL in the germline V gene. The CDR3 totals 16 residues. CDR3 region: CASSQDWVLRNTEAFF. The CDR3 DNA sequence: TGCGCCAGCAGCCAAGATTGGGTTTTACGGAACACTGAAGCTTTCTTT.

The chain carries TRBV7-9 and TRBJ1-4; the D is unclear. Germline loops: CDR1 SEHNR, CDR2 FQNEAQ (reference sequence). The CDR3 contains 15 residues. V was pared by 5 bases and J by 4 bases, with 14 bases between. CDR3 sequence (DNA): TGTGCCAGCAGCCCCCGAGGGAAGAGTAATGAAAAACTGTTTTTT. It specifies CASSPRGKSNEKLFF.

This clone has just one count. This sequence joins TRBV5-6 and TRBJ1-1; perhaps TRBD1 as D (5 bases). V was cut by 1 base and J by 6 bases, with 10 bases left in between. The germline CDR1 and CDR2 sequences are SGHDT and YYEEEE. The CDR3 covers 13 residues. CDR3 DNA sequence: TGTGCCAGCAGCTTGCAGGGCACCGCTGAAGCTTTCTTT. This translates into CASSLQGTAEAFF. The variable domain in full, with the rest retrieved from reference TRBV5-6 and TRBJ1-1, is DAGVTQSPTHLIKTRGQQVTLRCSPKSGHDTVSWYQQALGQGPQFIFQYYEEEERQRGNFPDRFSGHQFPNYSSELNVNALLLGDSALYLCASSLQGTAEAFFGQGTRLTVV.

The chain employs TRBV4-1 and TRBJ2-5; D unresolved. Germline values: CDR1 MGHRA, CDR2 YSYEKL. The CDR3 totals 14 residues. Trimming stripped 0 bases from V and 5 bases from J, with 10 bases between. CDR3 in amino acids: CASSQEDGRETQYF. DNA of the CDR3: TGCGCCAGCAGCCAAGAAGATGGACGGGAGACCCAGTACTTC.

The chain employs TRBV7-2 and TRBJ2-7; D gene ambiguous. V gave up 5 bases and J gave up 5 bases, with 7 bases separating them. Germline assignment: CDR1 SGHTA and CDR2 FQGNSA. The CDR3 is made up of 11 amino acids. The DNA for the CDR3 is TGTGCCAGCAGCCCAGGAAACGAGCAGTACTTC. This encodes CASSPGNEQYF.

In its sample, this clone was seen a few times. This chain uses TRBV15 with TRBJ2-1; maybe TRBD2 (5 bases). The CDR3 extends over 15 amino acids. The germline V gene encodes CDR1 LNHNV and CDR2 YYDKDF (reference sequence). Trimming took off 1 base at V and 2 bases at J, with 9 bases between the two ends. The CDR3 DNA reads TGTGCCACCAGCAGAGCCGGGGTTGCCTACAATGAGCAGTTCTTC. This encodes CATSRAGVAYNEQFF.

In this sample, this clone turned up once. The chain recombines TRBV5-1 with TRBJ2-1, with D possibly being TRBD1 (5 bases). V lost 4 bases, J lost 0 bases, and 26 bases lay in between. The CDR3 spans 20 residues. Germline loops: CDR1 SGHRS, CDR2 YFSETQ. The DNA for the CDR3 is TGCGCCAGCAGCGCCTCCAGGGTAATGCGCGGACCGAGCTCCTACAATGAGCAGTTCTTC. This gives the protein CASSASRVMRGPSSYNEQFF. The full variable domain, rest sourced from reference TRBV5-1 and TRBJ2-1, is KAGVTQTPRYLIKTRGQQVTLSCSPISGHRSVSWYQQTPGQGLQFLFEYFSETQRNKGNFPGRFSGRQFSNSRSEMNVSTLELGDSALYLCASSASRVMRGPSSYNEQFFGPGTRLTVL.